These 14 T cell receptor beta chains were all obtained from the same sample, sequenced in a study of shared clonotypes between healthy human individuals. Profiling relied on immunoSEQ multiplex PCR, and the TCRdb table lists in-frame clones only, not all of them. The table records hundreds of thousands of clones, around 96% of them present only once. The sample consisted of naive CD4+ T cells sorted from blood. Subset reported: CD45RA+ positively selected. All receptors derive from a woman between 25 and 40 years old in good health.

The genes are TRBV7-2 and TRBJ2-3; TRBD2 matches 10 bases. V gave up 5 bases and J gave up 7 bases; unmatched junction bases: 9. Germline V gene sequence: CDR1 SGHTA, CDR2 FQGNSA. The CDR3 runs 15 residues. In DNA form, the CDR3 reads TGTGCCAGCAGCGAACAAGCGGGAGGGCCATATACGCAGTATTTT. Translating gives CASSEQAGGPYTQYF.

The CDR3 protein is CAIRSEGKDPGTQYF. In DNA form, the CDR3 reads TGTGCCATCAGGAGCGAGGGAAAGGACCCGGGGACCCAGTACTTC. The chain carries TRBV10-3 and TRBJ2-5; D is possibly TRBD2 (5 bases). The CDR3 spans 15 residues. With 6 bases removed from V and 7 bases from J, the gap between germline ends came to 21 bases. The V gene's germline CDR1 is ENHRY and CDR2 SYGVKD.

This clone was seen just once. This sequence joins TRBV18 and TRBJ1-1; D not resolved. From germline, CDR1 is KGHSH and CDR2 LQKENI. There are 15 residues in the CDR3. V gave up 3 bases and J gave up 0 bases, with 11 bases separating them. CDR3: CASSPARELNTEAFF. CDR3 bases: TGTGCCAGCTCACCCGCCCGGGAATTGAACACTGAAGCTTTCTTT.

This rearrangement joins TRBV27 to TRBJ1-2, with 7 positions matching TRBD1. With V trimmed by 6 bases and J by 0 bases, 4 bases remained unmatched. Germline-derived CDR1 and CDR2 are MNHEY and SMNVEV (reference sequence). This CDR3 comprises 14 residues. CDR3 nucleotides: TGTGCCAGCAGCCGGGACAGACCTAACTATGGCTACACCTTC. This translates into CASSRDRPNYGYTF.

The chain combines TRBV25-1 with TRBJ2-5; 10 nucleotides align to TRBD2. The J call may be faulty, since TRBJ2-7 better matches the DNA end. This CDR3 is built from 15 residues. CDR1 is MGHDK, CDR2 SYGVNS, per germline. In DNA form, the CDR3 reads TGTGCCAGCAGTCTAGCGGGAGCAAAGACCTACGAGCAGTACTTC. Encoded protein: CASSLAGAKTYEQYF.

V gene TRBV27 combines with J gene TRBJ2-1; possible D gene TRBD1, 6 bases. There are 15 residues in the CDR3. Germline lookup yields CDR1 MNHEY and CDR2 SMNVEV (reference sequence). Trimming stripped 4 bases from V and 15 bases from J, with 25 bases between. The CDR3 nucleotides read TGTGCCAGCAGTTCACCCCATTTCACACAGGGAAAACTGTTCTTC. Translating gives CASSSPHFTQGKLFF.

The gene calls are TRBV5-4 and TRBJ2-7, with TRBD2 matching 10 bases. Germline assignment: CDR1 SGHNT and CDR2 YYREEE (reference sequence). The CDR3 is 15 amino acids. The trim removed 0 bases at V and 6 bases at J, leaving 6 bases unmatched. CDR3 amino acids: CASSLALAGETEQYF. In DNA form, the CDR3 reads TGTGCCAGCAGCTTGGCCCTAGCGGGAGAGACCGAGCAGTACTTC. Variable domain in full (rest from reference TRBV5-4 and TRBJ2-7): ETGVTQSPTHLIKTRGQQVTLRCSSQSGHNTVSWYQQALGQGPQFIFQYYREEENGRGNFPPRFSGLQFPNYSSELNVNALELDDSALYLCASSLALAGETEQYFGPGTRLTVT.

This chain joins TRBV4-1 and TRBJ1-3; D unclear. Trimming took off 4 bases at V and 8 bases at J, with 21 bases between the two ends. This CDR3 is built from 16 residues. Germline loops: CDR1 MGHRA, CDR2 YSYEKL. This chain's CDR3 is CASSLLIGLNGDTIYF. In DNA form, the CDR3 reads TGCGCCAGCAGCCTCCTTATAGGACTTAATGGGGACACCATATATTTT.

The V and J genes are TRBV23-1 and TRBJ2-5; the D gene is possibly TRBD1 (5 bases). TRBV23-1 is filed as an ORF, its function uncertain. There are 14 residues in the CDR3. V was cut by 5 bases and J by 5 bases, with 15 bases left in between. CDR3 amino acids: CASSSAGIWETQYF. In DNA form, the CDR3 reads TGCGCCAGCAGTAGCGCAGGGATCTGGGAGACCCAGTACTTC.

This chain connects TRBV27 to TRBJ2-7; D is uncertain. Germline-derived CDR1 and CDR2 are MNHEY and SMNVEV (reference sequence). Trimming shortened V by 5 bases and J by 4 bases, and 6 bases separated the two germline ends. This CDR3 has 11 residues. In DNA form, the CDR3 reads TGTGCCAGCAGTCTCAAATACGAGCAGTACTTC. Amino acids: CASSLKYEQYF.

This chain connects TRBV7-2 to TRBJ2-7, with 11 bases aligning to TRBD2. J gave up 7 bases and V 5 bases, and 10 bases lay outside the gene matches. Germline lookup yields CDR1 SGHTA and CDR2 FQGNSA. The CDR3 loop spans 15 amino acids. The CDR3 DNA is TGTGCCAGCAGCCCCATAGCGGGAGGGCCTCGGGAGCAGTACTTC. Its protein is CASSPIAGGPREQYF.

Of note for this clone: The identical CDR3 is also encoded by other nucleotide sequences in the sample. This chain joins TRBV6-5 and TRBJ2-7; 9 bases match TRBD1. Germline-derived CDR1 and CDR2 are MNHEY and SVGAGI. J was trimmed by 2 bases and V by 0 bases; bases with no gene match: 2. The CDR3 has 15 residues. The CDR3 is CASSYSGQGTYEQYF. The CDR3 DNA follows: TGTGCCAGCAGTTACTCGGGACAGGGTACCTACGAGCAGTACTTC.

The chain recombines TRBV5-8 with TRBJ1-5, with 8 bases lining up with TRBD1. This CDR3 comprises 18 residues. Germline V gene lookup returns CDR1 SGHTS and CDR2 YDEGEE. The trim removed 0 bases at V and 0 bases at J, leaving 8 bases unmatched. CDR3 protein: CASSLDLGTGHSNQPQHF. DNA of the CDR3: TGTGCCAGCAGCTTGGATTTGGGGACAGGCCATAGCAATCAGCCCCAGCATTTT. Using reference TRBV5-8 and TRBJ1-5 for the parts outside the CDR3, the full variable domain is EAGVTQSPTHLIKTRGQQATLRCSPISGHTSVYWYQQALGLGLQFLLWYDEGEERNRGNFPPRFSGRQFPNYSSELNVNALELEDSALYLCASSLDLGTGHSNQPQHFGDGTRLSIL.

The rearrangement joins TRBV4-1 to TRBJ2-1; tentative D call: TRBD2 (5 bases). CDR1 and CDR2 from the germline V gene are MGHRA and YSYEKL. This CDR3 region has 17 residues. V was trimmed by 3 bases and J by 5 bases, leaving 20 bases between them. The CDR3 loop is CASSHNLFRERNNEQFF. In DNA form, the CDR3 reads TGCGCCAGCAGCCATAACCTTTTTAGGGAGCGGAACAATGAGCAGTTCTTC.